This T cell receptor beta chain came from a study of blood T cells in healthy people across ages. Regarding the study as a whole: The authors considered diversity estimates from one million T cells to be underestimates.

PCR was performed a second time for roughly 7 to 12 cycles using a sample-barcoded 5' primer and a J-beta primer mix. Via MiXCR, TCRdb re-called the 5' RACE reads, giving one row per CDR3 protein. This sample carries some 930,000 distinct CDR3 sequences, about 27% of them seen once, and the ten largest clones take roughly a tenth. This clonotype was observed many times. What it binds is unknown. This CDR3 has 16 amino acids. Germline V lookup: CDR1 DFQATT, CDR2 SNEGSKA (reference sequence). V lost 1 base and J lost 3; bases outside the gene matches: 7. The same specimen was also included in a second study, on T cells of mothers and their children. As reported in that work: RNA that had been extracted went wholly into cDNA synthesis, at roughly 1.5 ug per 15 ul.

This receptor was taken from a woman aged 40 to 50 in good health. Material: blood. This rearrangement joins TRBV20-1 to TRBJ2-1; 9 bases fit TRBD2. DNA for the CDR3: TGCAGTGCTAGAGTAGCTAGCGGGGCCAACTACAATGAGCAGTTCTTC. Translated: CSARVASGANYNEQFF.